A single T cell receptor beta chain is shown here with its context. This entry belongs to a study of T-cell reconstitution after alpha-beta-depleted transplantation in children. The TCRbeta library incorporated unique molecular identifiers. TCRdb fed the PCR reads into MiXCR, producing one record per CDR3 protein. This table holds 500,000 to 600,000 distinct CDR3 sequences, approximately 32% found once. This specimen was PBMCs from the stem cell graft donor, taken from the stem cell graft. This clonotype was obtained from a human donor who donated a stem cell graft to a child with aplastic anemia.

The CDR3 protein is CASSETSGSTGELFF. The CDR3 DNA reads TGCGCCAGCAGTGAAACTAGCGGGAGTACCGGGGAGCTGTTTTTT. J is TRBJ2-2 and V is TRBV10-1, with 11 positions matching TRBD2. J gave up 5 bases and V 3 bases, and 2 bases lay outside the gene matches. The CDR3 sequence is 15 residues long. Germline CDR1 WNHNN, CDR2 SYGVQD (reference sequence).